The sequence of this T cell receptor (beta chain) was determined in a study of naive and memory T cell subsets (TCRdb year 2017). Study-level background: In the figure summarizing the skin biopsy and whole blood samples, some 10 blood donors, 7 tuberculin skin test biopsies and 3 saline control biopsies were reported. Skin biopsies were collected from tuberculin skin test sites or from saline-injected control sites and were processed for RNA extraction as previously described. PCR2 was typically a SYBR Green qPCR stopped at a set threshold; low-input samples could instead use end-point PCR (approximately 6 cycles).

This clonotype was found many times. Its antigen specificity is not known. Nothing much larger sits one base from this clone, and base qualities are not available. The treatment or condition label here, explained by the study, means: skin biopsy from PPD injection site in Mantoux-positive individual. The study described a robust, sensitive protocol for amplifying, sequencing and analyzing TCRs, using 3' ligation of a UMI-containing oligonucleotide to TCR cDNA. Tuberculin skin test biopsies were obtained from sites injected with PPD in individuals who had a positive Mantoux test. Total RNA was used without cell sorting and was treated with RQ1 DNase before reverse transcription, with a target input of about 1 to 1,100 ng. Libraries were prepared from skin biopsies and whole blood so that pipeline robustness could be tested in samples in which T cells form a minority population. Study-wide findings and limitations: The higher numbers of TCRs at tuberculin skin test sites were interpreted as T cell infiltration of a delayed type IV hypersensitivity reaction. The paper did not give details on skin biopsy collection and RNA processing but referred to earlier studies for those details. The RNA-based method was acknowledged to be potentially sensitive to changes in TCR transcripts with T cell activation and differentiation. TCR sequences were reportedly obtained from both types of skin biopsy, with many more TCRs found at tuberculin skin test sites.

From its cysteine to its phenylalanine, the CDR3 spans 15 amino acids. Only the CDR3 DNA stays, 45 bases, in frame from base 1. The germline V gene (reference sequence) supplies CDR1 LGHDT and CDR2 YNNKEL. The junction shows trimming of 1 base on V and 2 bases on J, plus 11 bases between the germline ends. The library was made by UMI-ligation and nested PCR. Four rounds of PCR, run with the SP2 primer together with nested alpha and beta constant region primers, were used to amplify the ligated cDNA. For the blood and skin samples, reverse transcription of TCR RNA was done with SuperScript IV along with alpha and beta constant region primers. An oligonucleotide carrying the Illumina SP2 primer and a UMI was ligated to the 3' end of the cDNA by means of T4 RNA ligase 1. The 12-nucleotide UMI consisted of two random hexamers with an eight-base spacer between the hexamers to prevent hairpin formation. From the second PCR onward, the TCR alpha and beta chain libraries were handled separately, and dual indexing was used for multiplexing. After pooling, the indexed libraries were analyzed by capillary electrophoresis and sequenced on either an Illumina MiSeq or NextSeq. Libraries were spiked with PhiX DNA at about 4.5-7.5% so that base diversity was increased and cluster recognition was improved. Per the authors' processing: Demultiplexor extracted UMIs from read 2, combined them with read 1 TCR sequence, and split reads by sample indices. V and J genes and V-J junctions were identified by Decombinator, and each TCR was assigned a five-part identifier that included V and J deletions. Collapsinator used UMIs to correct sequencing errors and PCR amplification heterogeneity, yielding UMI-based abundance per TCR. CDR3Translator turned identifiers into nucleotide sequence, translated that sequence into amino acids, and pulled out CDR3 regions based on terminal motifs. Error-corrected counts of alpha and beta TCRs from blood and skin were compared after being normalized to the amount of input RNA. The raw public reads went through TCRdb reprocessing: fastp at Q25, MiXCR clone calling, in-frame beta chains kept. Rows are combined by CDR3 protein, so each entry shows the most common genes and DNA. The V and J calls follow TCRdb's processing rather than the paper's. The sample includes more than 30,000 distinct CDR3 sequences, with 6.5% to 8% observed a single time. Approximately 2.8% of the sample is taken by the ten largest.

The TCR sequence derives from an adult in good health. The rearranged segments are TRBV3-1 and TRBJ2-5; TRBD2 is a possible D gene, resting on 5 matching bases. Sample: skin, taken from a tuberculin skin test site. The CDR3 sequence is CASSQAPRGQETQYF. The DNA reads as follows: TGTGCCAGCAGCCAAGCGCCTAGAGGGCAAGAGACCCAGTACTTC.